Shown below are 24 T cell receptor beta chains from a single sample sequenced in a study of blood T cell repertoires in COVID-19. Libraries were prepared by immunoSEQ multiplex PCR; TCRdb keeps only in-frame clonotypes and omits some of them. The sample yields 140,000 or so clones, around nine tenths seen once. The sequenced sample was peripheral blood. Every receptor here comes from a human donor in a cohort sampled during active COVID-19.

The chain recombines TRBV7-9 with TRBJ1-2; tentatively, D is TRBD1 (6 bases). The CDR3 totals 13 residues. CDR1 SEHNR and CDR2 FQNEAQ come from the germline V gene (reference sequence). The V end was cut by 5 bases, the J end by 10 bases, with 17 bases between. CDR3 nucleotides: TGTGCCAGCAGCCTACGGGGGGCTAGGGACTACACCTTC. Translation: CASSLRGARDYTF.

The J gene is TRBJ2-3, the V gene TRBV7-3; 9 nucleotides line up with TRBD2. The CDR3 has 16 residues. The trim removed 2 bases at V and 7 bases at J, leaving 10 bases unmatched. The germline gives CDR1 SGHTA, CDR2 FQGTGA. The CDR3 nucleotides read TGTGCCAGCAGCTTAGCGGCTAGCGGGATTATAAATACGCAGTATTTT. Its translation is CASSLAASGIINTQYF.

CDR3: CATSRDQGVHNNEQFF. The CDR3 DNA reads as TGTGCCACCAGCAGAGATCAAGGGGTCCATAACAATGAGCAGTTCTTC. The gene calls are TRBV15 and TRBJ2-1; D possibly corresponds to TRBD1 (5 bases). The V end lost 0 bases, the J end lost 5 bases, and 14 bases lay between the germline ends. This CDR3 region has 16 residues. Germline V gene lookup returns CDR1 LNHNV and CDR2 YYDKDF (reference sequence).

V and J are TRBV11-2 and TRBJ1-2; 7 nucleotides line up with TRBD1. CDR1 is SGHAT, CDR2 FQNNGV, per germline. J gave up 4 bases and V 5 bases, and 10 bases lay outside the gene matches. The CDR3 contains 15 residues. CDR3 DNA sequence: TGTGCCAGCAGCGATCTCAGGGGGAGTACCTATGGCTACACCTTC. This translates into CASSDLRGSTYGYTF.

The V call is TRBV12-3 or TRBV12-4, the J call TRBJ1-2, with D uncertain. V was shortened by 1 base and J by 2 bases, with 5 bases between the two germline ends. The CDR3 covers 13 residues. The CDR3 nucleotides are TGTGCCAGCAGTTTAGGGCAGAACTATGGCTACACCTTC. It yields the protein CASSLGQNYGYTF.

The chain combines TRBV7-8 with TRBJ2-1, with a tentative D call TRBD2 (6 bases). Trimming removed 7 bases at V and 9 bases at J, with 7 bases between. Germline V gene data show CDR1 as SGHVS and CDR2 as FQNEAQ. This CDR3 is built from 10 residues. The CDR3 sequence is CASMGGEQFF. CDR3 in DNA: TGTGCCAGCATGGGAGGTGAGCAGTTCTTC.

This rearrangement joins TRBV19 to TRBJ2-1; 11 nucleotides agree with TRBD2. Germline V gene lookup returns CDR1 LNHDA and CDR2 SQIVND (reference sequence). After removal of 8 bases from V and 3 bases from J, the junction contained 3 bases not matched to a gene. The CDR3 loop spans 14 amino acids. The CDR3 bases are TGTGCCAGTTCCCTAGCGGGGGGCTACAATGAGCAGTTCTTC. Translated, it gives CASSLAGGYNEQFF.

This chain uses TRBV23-1 with TRBJ2-2; 8 nucleotides agree with TRBD1. TRBV23-1 is recorded as an ORF, its role being uncertain. V lost 4 bases, J lost 0 bases, and 4 bases stayed unmatched. This CDR3 is built from 16 residues. The DNA of the CDR3 is TGCGCCAGCAGTCGTCGACAGGGGACGAACACCGGGGAGCTGTTTTTT. Translation: CASSRRQGTNTGELFF.

This chain uses TRBV12-3 or TRBV12-4 with TRBJ1-3; no clear D gene. The CDR3 sequence is 12 residues long. V was cut by 3 bases and J by 5 bases, with 5 bases left in between. CDR3 residues: CASSLSRNTIYF. DNA for the CDR3: TGTGCCAGCAGTTTGAGTAGAAACACCATATATTTT.

V and J are TRBV11-2 and TRBJ2-1, with 12 positions matching TRBD2. Trimming removed 5 bases from V and 8 bases from J; junction bases left unmatched: 4. Germline CDR1 SGHAT, CDR2 FQNNGV. This CDR3 comprises 14 residues. Written as DNA, the CDR3 is TGTGCCAGCAGCCAAGGGACTAGCGGGTATGAGCAGTTCTTC. Its translation is CASSQGTSGYEQFF.

The chain recombines TRBV3-1 (or the pseudogene TRBV3-2) with TRBJ2-7; weak D call: TRBD2 (7 bases). The germline V gene has CDR1 LGHDT and CDR2 YNNKEL (reference sequence). Trimming left V 4 bases short and J 3 bases short, with 25 bases between. CDR3 length equals 18 residues. The CDR3 bases are TGTGCCAGCAGCCCGGGAATTGGACAGTTCATAGCGGGCTACGAGCAGTACTTC. As protein: CASSPGIGQFIAGYEQYF.

This chain connects TRBV5-1 to TRBJ2-7, with 8 bases identical to TRBD2. CDR1 is SGHRS and CDR2 is YFSETQ in the germline V gene. The CDR3 has 15 amino acids. V dropped 0 bases and J dropped 2; count of bases not matched to a gene: 4. CDR3 in DNA: TGCGCCAGCAGCTTGGCTAGCGGGTTTACCTACGAGCAGTACTTC. Translation gives CASSLASGFTYEQYF.

The rearrangement joins TRBV29-1 to TRBJ2-7; the D gene is possibly TRBD1 (5 bases). The CDR3 is made up of 12 amino acids. Germline V gene sequence: CDR1 SQVTM, CDR2 ANQGSEA. The V and J ends lost 7 bases and 0 bases respectively, with 10 bases between them. The CDR3 spells CSAKDNSYEQYF. Here the CDR3 DNA reads TGCAGCGCCAAGGACAACTCCTACGAGCAGTACTTC.

This chain links TRBV2 with TRBJ2-6, with D possibly being TRBD1 (6 bases). V was trimmed by 6 bases and J by 4 bases, leaving 16 bases between them. The CDR3 totals 16 residues. The germline CDR1 and CDR2 sequences are SNHLY and FYNNEI. The CDR3 region has the DNA TGTGCCAGCAGATCATTTCAGGGGTTCGGGGCCAACGTCCTGACTTTC. Translating gives CASRSFQGFGANVLTF. Using reference TRBV2 and TRBJ2-6 for the parts outside the CDR3, the full variable domain is EPEVTQTPSHQVTQMGQEVILRCVPISNHLYFYWYRQILGQKVEFLVSFYNNEISEKSEIFDDQFSVERPDGSNFTLKIRSTKLEDSAMYFCASRSFQGFGANVLTFGAGSRLTVL.

Of note for this clone: One end of the junction is discordant with germline, which a read error may explain. The chain combines TRBV27 with TRBJ2-1; maybe TRBD2 (6 bases). Germline CDR1 MNHEY, CDR2 SMNVEV (reference sequence). The CDR3 loop spans 12 amino acids. CDR3 amino acids: CASSLGGIGWIF. CDR3 in DNA: TGTGCCAGCAGTTTGGGCGGGATAGGTTGGATCTTC.

This clone was observed a handful of times. The chain employs TRBV4-2 and TRBJ1-2, with TRBD1 identical over 7 bases. J lost 1 base, V lost 4 bases, and 3 bases had no gene match. This CDR3 comprises 14 residues. Germline CDR1 is LGHNA and CDR2 is YNFKEQ. The DNA for the CDR3 is TGTGCCAGCAGCCTGGGGGACAGTAACTATGGCTACACCTTC. This translates into CASSLGDSNYGYTF.

The CDR3 here is CASRYVWGGEQFF. For the CDR3, the DNA is TGTGCCAGCCGATACGTTTGGGGCGGTGAGCAGTTCTTC. The chain combines TRBV28 with TRBJ2-1; TRBD1 might be the D (5 bases). Germline V CDR1 and CDR2: MDHEN, SYDVKM. The CDR3 totals 13 residues. V was pared by 8 bases and J by 9 bases, with 17 bases between.

This clone has a handful of counts. V and J are TRBV5-1 and TRBJ2-7, with D perhaps TRBD1 (5 bases). The CDR3 sequence is 15 residues long. The germline gives CDR1 SGHRS, CDR2 YFSETQ. Between the trimmed V and J ends, which lost 0 bases and 7 bases, there was a span of 17 bases. CDR3 bases: TGCGCCAGCAGCTTGGGACAGCCATATCTACGAGAGCAGTACTTC. Protein: CASSLGQPYLREQYF.

The chain is built from TRBV4-1 and TRBJ2-2, with D perhaps matching TRBD2 (6 bases). Trimming took off 3 bases at V and 2 bases at J, with 16 bases between the two ends. CDR3 length: 17 residues. Per the germline V gene, CDR1 is MGHRA and CDR2 is YSYEKL. Here the CDR3 reads CASSQRPGLPNTGELFF. The CDR3 DNA reads as TGCGCCAGCAGCCAGCGACCGGGACTCCCTAACACCGGGGAGCTGTTTTTT.

The V call is TRBV29-1, the J call TRBJ1-1, with D tentatively TRBD1 (5 bases). Germline CDR1 SQVTM, CDR2 ANQGSEA. CDR3 length equals 13 residues. With 3 bases removed from V and 5 bases from J, the gap between germline ends came to 13 bases. The CDR3 region is CSVDRGSGTEAFF. CDR3 DNA sequence: TGCAGCGTTGATAGGGGATCCGGGACTGAAGCTTTCTTT. Together with reference TRBV29-1 and TRBJ1-1, the CDR3 gives the full variable domain: SAVISQKPSRDICQRGTSLTIQCQVDSQVTMMFWYRQQPGQSLTLIATANQGSEATYESGFVIDKFPISRPNLTFSTLTVSNMSPEDSSIYLCSVDRGSGTEAFFGQGTRLTVV.

The chain employs TRBV7-8 and TRBJ2-1; unclear D gene. Germline CDR1 and CDR2: SGHVS and FQNEAQ. This CDR3 comprises 14 residues. Trimming pared 3 bases from V and 3 bases from J, leaving 9 bases between. Here the CDR3 reads CASSLRSGYNEQFF. DNA for the CDR3: TGTGCCAGCAGCTTGAGATCCGGCTACAATGAGCAGTTCTTC.

This clone was picked up a small number of times. The chain is built from TRBV5-1 and TRBJ1-1; TRBD1 is a possible D gene (5 bases). The CDR3 extends over 14 amino acids. Germline V gene sequence: CDR1 SGHRS, CDR2 YFSETQ. The V end lost 2 bases, the J end lost 0 bases, and 8 bases lay between the germline ends. The CDR3 DNA reads TGCGCCAGCAGCTTTCAGGGCGTGAACACTGAAGCTTTCTTT. Its protein is CASSFQGVNTEAFF.

CDR3 bases: TGTGCCAGCAGTGAACTGGTAGCGGGAGCGGGGGAGCAGTACTTC. It codes for CASSELVAGAGEQYF. The V gene is TRBV2, the J gene TRBJ2-7; TRBD2 matches at 9 bases. In germline, CDR1 is SNHLY, CDR2 FYNNEI. The CDR3 has 15 amino acids. J was trimmed by 7 bases and V by 2 bases; bases with no gene match: 9.

V and J are TRBV19 and TRBJ1-5; D call uncertain. This CDR3 is built from 15 residues. In germline, CDR1 is LNHDA, CDR2 SQIVND (reference sequence). The ends were cut back, 8 bases at V and 0 bases at J, with 14 bases in the middle. CDR3 coding DNA: TGTGCCAGTTCTATTAACCCTTATAGCAATCAGCCCCAGCATTTT. It yields the protein CASSINPYSNQPQHF.